Listed below are T cell receptor beta chains from one sample, sequenced in a study of OX40 agonist ivuxolimab in advanced cancers. Profiled with immunoSEQ multiplex PCR; TCRdb holds only in-frame clones, not every one. The sample has 30,000 or so clones; 79% are singletons. Here the sequenced sample was CD4+ or CD8+ T cells sorted from blood, taken in a trial of the OX40 agonist ivuxolimab. All receptors come from an adult with an advanced solid tumor such as melanoma, head and neck, liver or kidney cancer. Both conserved end residues are part of each CDR3. The order of the fields is J gene, D gene, clone size, CDR3 length, V gene, CDR3 DNA, CDR3 protein. A D gene is named only where the DNA matches it firmly. Size is omitted from some rows. Given values are once, few, many or a class for expanded clones.

j_gene: TRBJ2-7
d_gene: -
abundance: once
len: 16
v_gene: TRBV7-8
CDR3nt: TGTGCCAGCAGCTTAGTGGGAACAGGGTGGTCCTACGAGCAGTACTTC
CDR3aa: CASSLVGTGWSYEQYF

j_gene: TRBJ2-1
d_gene: -
abundance: few
len: 16
v_gene: TRBV27
CDR3nt: TGTGCCAGCAGTTCCGACCAGACACTGACGGACAATGAGCAGTTCTTC
CDR3aa: CASSSDQTLTDNEQFF

j_gene: TRBJ1-3
d_gene: TRBD1
abundance: -
len: 16
v_gene: TRBV5-6
CDR3nt: TGTGCCAGCAGCTTGGTACAGGGGAGCTCTGGAAACACCATATATTTT
CDR3aa: CASSLVQGSSGNTIYF

j_gene: TRBJ2-2
d_gene: TRBD2
abundance: -
len: 15
v_gene: TRBV5-1
CDR3nt: TGCGCCAGCCTGCCGACTAGCGGGAACACCGGGGAGCTGTTTTTT
CDR3aa: CASLPTSGNTGELFF

j_gene: TRBJ2-1
d_gene: TRBD2
abundance: -
len: 14
v_gene: TRBV2
CDR3nt: TGTGCCAGCAGTGTGAGCGGGGGTTACAATGAGCAGTTCTTC
CDR3aa: CASSVSGGYNEQFF

j_gene: TRBJ1-6
d_gene: -
abundance: -
len: 14
v_gene: TRBV6-4
CDR3nt: TGTGCCAGCAGCACCGGGGCCGATAATTCACCCCTCCACTTT
CDR3aa: CASSTGADNSPLHF

j_gene: TRBJ1-5
d_gene: -
abundance: few
len: 16
v_gene: TRBV25-1
CDR3nt: TGTGCCAGCAGTGCCGGCAGGGCGGGGAAGAATCAGCCCCAGCATTTT
CDR3aa: CASSAGRAGKNQPQHF

j_gene: TRBJ2-7
d_gene: -
abundance: -
len: 12
v_gene: TRBV5-1
CDR3nt: TGCGCCAGCAGCTTCGACAGCTACGAGCAGTACTTC
CDR3aa: CASSFDSYEQYF

j_gene: TRBJ2-7
d_gene: -
abundance: -
len: 14
v_gene: TRBV2
CDR3nt: TGTGCCAGCAGCGACAAGTGGGGCCCGTACGAGCAGTACTTC
CDR3aa: CASSDKWGPYEQYF

j_gene: TRBJ2-6
d_gene: -
abundance: -
len: 16
v_gene: TRBV7-2
CDR3nt: TGTGCCAGCAGCTTACTAGGGCTGAAGGGGGCCAACGTCCTGACTTTC
CDR3aa: CASSLLGLKGANVLTF

j_gene: TRBJ1-1
d_gene: -
abundance: -
len: 13
v_gene: TRBV7-9
CDR3nt: TGTGCCAGCAGCTCTGTTGCGAACACTGAAGCTTTCTTT
CDR3aa: CASSSVANTEAFF

j_gene: TRBJ2-5
d_gene: TRBD2
abundance: -
len: 15
v_gene: TRBV5-4
CDR3nt: TGTGCCAGCAGCTTTAGCGGGGGGTCGCAAGAGACCCAGTACTTC
CDR3aa: CASSFSGGSQETQYF

j_gene: TRBJ1-4
d_gene: TRBD1
abundance: -
len: 13
v_gene: TRBV5-1
CDR3nt: TGCGCCAGCTCCGGCAGGGGGGGTGAAAAACTGTTTTTT
CDR3aa: CASSGRGGEKLFF

j_gene: TRBJ1-1
d_gene: -
abundance: -
len: 16
v_gene: TRBV5-1
CDR3nt: TGCGCCAGCAGCTTAAACAATAGACGGTGGGGCACTGAAGCTTTCTTT
CDR3aa: CASSLNNRRWGTEAFF

j_gene: TRBJ1-2
d_gene: TRBD1
abundance: -
len: 14
v_gene: TRBV7-9
CDR3nt: TGTGCCAGCAGCCGAGGGACAGTGACTGAAGGCTACACCTTC
CDR3aa: CASSRGTVTEGYTF

j_gene: TRBJ2-5
d_gene: -
abundance: -
len: 19
v_gene: TRBV10-3
CDR3nt: TGTGCCATCAGTGAGTACAACGGGGGACTCGAATCTCGCCAAGAGACCCAGTACTTC
CDR3aa: CAISEYNGGLESRQETQYF

j_gene: TRBJ1-3
d_gene: TRBD1
abundance: -
len: 17
v_gene: TRBV7-8
CDR3nt: TGTGCCAGCAGCTTAGCCCTGGGACAGAGCTCTGGAAACACCATATATTTT
CDR3aa: CASSLALGQSSGNTIYF

j_gene: TRBJ1-2
d_gene: TRBD1
abundance: -
len: 14
v_gene: TRBV5-4
CDR3nt: TGTGCCAGCAGCTTGGTAGGGGGCGCCGGTGGCTACACCTTC
CDR3aa: CASSLVGGAGGYTF

j_gene: TRBJ2-5
d_gene: -
abundance: -
len: 14
v_gene: TRBV19
CDR3nt: TGTGCCAGTAGACCCACCAGGGGTGAAGAGACCCAGTACTTC
CDR3aa: CASRPTRGEETQYF

j_gene: TRBJ2-1
d_gene: -
abundance: -
len: 15
v_gene: TRBV6-1
CDR3nt: TGTGCCAGCAGTGAAATGGGGCGGACCTACAATGAGCAGTTCTTC
CDR3aa: CASSEMGRTYNEQFF

j_gene: TRBJ2-2
d_gene: -
abundance: -
len: 17
v_gene: TRBV28
CDR3nt: TGTGCCAGCAGTCTCTCCGGATGGGGGGCCTACACCGGGGAGCTGTTTTTT
CDR3aa: CASSLSGWGAYTGELFF

j_gene: TRBJ2-5
d_gene: -
abundance: -
len: 10
v_gene: TRBV20-1
CDR3nt: TGCAGTGTGGCCTGGGAGACCCAGTACTTC
CDR3aa: CSVAWETQYF

j_gene: TRBJ2-1
d_gene: TRBD2
abundance: -
len: 17
v_gene: TRBV7-7
CDR3nt: TGTGCCAGCAGCCCTTATTCGGGGGGACCTGCTAACAATGAGCAGTTCTTC
CDR3aa: CASSPYSGGPANNEQFF

j_gene: TRBJ1-1
d_gene: -
abundance: -
len: 15
v_gene: TRBV11-2
CDR3nt: TGTGCCAGCAGCTTAGAACCGGGGATGAACACTGAAGCTTTCTTT
CDR3aa: CASSLEPGMNTEAFF

j_gene: TRBJ2-3
d_gene: -
abundance: -
len: 15
v_gene: TRBV9
CDR3nt: TGTGCCAGCAGCGTATTGCCGACAGGCACGGATACGCAGTATTTT
CDR3aa: CASSVLPTGTDTQYF

j_gene: TRBJ2-5
d_gene: -
abundance: -
len: 16
v_gene: TRBV7-8
CDR3nt: TGTGCCAGCAGCAAAACCGGACAGCTCCAGGGGGAGACCCAGTACTTC
CDR3aa: CASSKTGQLQGETQYF

j_gene: TRBJ2-6
d_gene: -
abundance: -
len: 17
v_gene: TRBV5-1
CDR3nt: TGCGCCAGCAGCTTCTCCGGGGGCATATCTGGGGCCAACGTCCTGACTTTC
CDR3aa: CASSFSGGISGANVLTF

j_gene: TRBJ2-7
d_gene: -
abundance: once
len: 14
v_gene: TRBV7-3
CDR3nt: TGTGCCAGCAGCCCTGGTCGGAGGGGCGGCGAGCAGTACTTC
CDR3aa: CASSPGRRGGEQYF

j_gene: TRBJ1-1
d_gene: -
abundance: -
len: 13
v_gene: TRBV5-4
CDR3nt: TGTGCCAGCAGCCTCGGGACACACACTGAAGCTTTCTTT
CDR3aa: CASSLGTHTEAFF

j_gene: TRBJ2-1
d_gene: TRBD2
abundance: -
len: 14
v_gene: TRBV5-1
CDR3nt: TGCGCCAGCAGCCCCGGACTAGCGGGGTATGAGCAGTTCTTC
CDR3aa: CASSPGLAGYEQFF

j_gene: TRBJ2-7
d_gene: -
abundance: once
len: 13
v_gene: TRBV11-2
CDR3nt: TGTGCCAGCAGCTTATACGCCTTCTACGAGCAGTACTTC
CDR3aa: CASSLYAFYEQYF

j_gene: TRBJ1-2
d_gene: -
abundance: -
len: 15
v_gene: TRBV11-2
CDR3nt: TGTGCCAGCAGCTTAGAGGGCAGCGCTAACTATGGCTACACCTTC
CDR3aa: CASSLEGSANYGYTF

j_gene: TRBJ2-1
d_gene: TRBD2
abundance: -
len: 15
v_gene: TRBV6-1
CDR3nt: TGTGCCAGCAGTGTCAGCGGGGGGGCCTACAATGAGCAGTTCTTC
CDR3aa: CASSVSGGAYNEQFF

j_gene: TRBJ2-7
d_gene: -
abundance: -
len: 15
v_gene: TRBV6-1
CDR3nt: TGTGCCAGCAGTGAAGTTGGCATCAGCTCCTACGAGCAGTACTTC
CDR3aa: CASSEVGISSYEQYF

j_gene: TRBJ2-7
d_gene: -
abundance: -
len: 14
v_gene: TRBV7-9
CDR3nt: TGTGCCAGCAGCCCTTTCCGGCAGTCCTACGAGCAGTACTTC
CDR3aa: CASSPFRQSYEQYF

j_gene: TRBJ2-3
d_gene: -
abundance: few
len: 14
v_gene: TRBV6-1
CDR3nt: TGTGCCAGCAGTAACGGACTACACACAGATACGCAGTATTTT
CDR3aa: CASSNGLHTDTQYF

j_gene: TRBJ1-1
d_gene: -
abundance: -
len: 12
v_gene: TRBV7-9
CDR3nt: TGTGCCAGCAGCCCCCCTGCGACTGAAGCTTTCTTT
CDR3aa: CASSPPATEAFF

j_gene: TRBJ2-1
d_gene: -
abundance: -
len: 13
v_gene: TRBV30
CDR3nt: TGTGCCTGGGACCGTGAAACCGGCAATGAGCAGTTCTTC
CDR3aa: CAWDRETGNEQFF

j_gene: TRBJ2-1
d_gene: -
abundance: once
len: 14
v_gene: TRBV15
CDR3nt: TGTGCCACCAGCAGATTTCTACTAGCAAATGAGCAGTTCTTC
CDR3aa: CATSRFLLANEQFF

j_gene: TRBJ2-7
d_gene: -
abundance: -
len: 12
v_gene: TRBV5-1
CDR3nt: TGCGCCAGCAGCTTTACGTCGGACGAGCAGTACTTC
CDR3aa: CASSFTSDEQYF

j_gene: TRBJ2-1
d_gene: TRBD2
abundance: few
len: 17
v_gene: TRBV5-1
CDR3nt: TGCGCCAGCAGCTTGGTTGGGCTAGCGGGGGACTCCAATGAGCAGTTCTTC
CDR3aa: CASSLVGLAGDSNEQFF

j_gene: TRBJ1-5
d_gene: -
abundance: -
len: 15
v_gene: TRBV6-6
CDR3nt: TGTGCCAGCAGACCCCAGAACGGGGGCAATCAGCCCCAGCATTTT
CDR3aa: CASRPQNGGNQPQHF

j_gene: TRBJ1-1
d_gene: -
abundance: once
len: 13
v_gene: TRBV19
CDR3nt: TGTGCCAGTAGCACCTCCCGGAGCACTGAAGCTTTCTTT
CDR3aa: CASSTSRSTEAFF

j_gene: TRBJ1-5
d_gene: -
abundance: few
len: 15
v_gene: TRBV5-6
CDR3nt: TGTGCCAGCAGCTCCGACAGTTATAGCAATCAGCCCCAGCATTTT
CDR3aa: CASSSDSYSNQPQHF

j_gene: TRBJ1-2
d_gene: -
abundance: -
len: 13
v_gene: TRBV27
CDR3nt: TGTGCCAGCAGTTGGGGACCCGGGTATAGCTACACCTTC
CDR3aa: CASSWGPGYSYTF